Below are 10 T cell receptor beta chains sequenced from a single sample in a study of CXCR3-negative and CXCR3-positive naive CD8 T cells. Overall study results and limits: The TRB CDR3s that CXCR3-positive naive cells carried were more hydrophobic than those of CXCR3-negative naive cells.

TRB cDNA libraries were made by UMI-labeled 5' RACE. Reprocessing the 5' RACE reads, TCRdb reports a single entry for every CDR3 protein and omits DNA. This repertoire comprises under 90,000 distinct CDR3 sequences; its ten largest clones make up roughly 0.59%. Antigen specificity for these receptors is unknown. Sequenced: naive CXCR3+ CD8+ T cells from blood. The subset denotes: CD45RO-CCR7+CD27+CD95- naive CD8+ T cells expressing CXCR3 (TNR3+). The receptors derive from a human donor in good health. Some clones in this sample may be carry-over from other donors' samples.

The chain employs TRBV29-1 and TRBJ2-3; there is no DNA to check the TCRdb D call of TRBD2. Germline assignment: CDR1 SQVTM and CDR2 ANQGSEA. CDR3 length: 15 residues. The CDR3 is CSVDGLAESTDTQYF.

This chain connects TRBV29-1 to TRBJ2-3; TCRdb's D call of TRBD1 is untestable without DNA. CDR1 is SQVTM and CDR2 is ANQGSEA in the germline V gene. This CDR3 comprises 16 residues. Here the CDR3 reads CSVSVAGGAFIDTQYF.

V gene TRBV19 combines with J gene TRBJ2-2. CDR3 length: 13 residues. Per germline, CDR1 LNHDA and CDR2 SQIVND (reference sequence). The chain's CDR3 is CASSIAATGELFF.

The rearrangement links TRBV12-3 or TRBV12-4 to TRBJ2-7. CDR3 length: 11 amino acids. The CDR3 sequence: CASSGTYEQYF.

The rearrangement links TRBV4-3 to TRBJ1-1; TCRdb proposes TRBD1, but this gene call is untestable without DNA. CDR3 length: 15 amino acids. Germline V lookup: CDR1 LGHNA, CDR2 YSLEER. CDR3 sequence: CASSHDITGTTEAFF.

The chain is built from TRBV29-1 and TRBJ2-1. Looked up from germline, CDR1 is SQVTM and CDR2 is ANQGSEA. This CDR3 spans 17 amino acids. Here the CDR3 reads CSVENVYDRSSYNEQFF.

CDR3 sequence: CASSFSGRTEQFF. The chain recombines TRBV14 with TRBJ2-1; TCRdb lists TRBD2, though no DNA is available to test this call. Germline CDR1 is SGHDN and CDR2 is FVKESK. The CDR3 is made up of 13 amino acids.

The CDR3 here is CSARTGMHYGYTF. The chain recombines TRBV20-1 with TRBJ1-2; with no DNA, the TCRdb D assignment of TRBD1 cannot be verified. This CDR3 has 13 amino acids. Germline V gene lookup returns CDR1 DFQATT and CDR2 SNEGSKA (reference sequence).

This CDR3 is CASSPGFRVPTDTQYF. The J gene is TRBJ2-3, the V gene TRBV5-1; TCRdb reports TRBD1, a call that lacks DNA to check it against. The CDR3 is 16 amino acids. CDR1 SGHRS and CDR2 YFSETQ come from the germline V gene.

The rearrangement links TRBV28 to TRBJ2-3; TCRdb selects TRBD1, and the lack of DNA leaves this call unchecked. The CDR3 has 14 amino acids. The germline CDR1 and CDR2 sequences are MDHEN and SYDVKM. The CDR3 reads CASSLTGTDPGEYF. The full variable domain, its missing parts supplied by reference TRBV28 and TRBJ2-3, is DVKVTQSSRYLVKRTGEKVFLECVQDMDHENMFWYRQDPGLGLRLIYFSYDVKMKEKGDIPEGYSVSREKKERFSLILESASTNQTSMYLCASSLTGTDPGEYFGPGTRLTVL.